The count of the clone carrying this T cell receptor (beta chain) is one. Its matching antigen is unknown. Germline trimming cut 4 bases from V and 5 bases from J; bases unmatched to any gene: 14. This CDR3 region has 18 residues. The germline gives CDR1 SGHRS, CDR2 YFSETQ. Some clones are missing from TCRdb's copy, which holds only in-frame ones; the method was immunoSEQ multiplex PCR. The repertoire holds about 24,000 clones, around 86% seen once, with under 6.5% in the top ten. This entry is derived from a study of T cells in localized non-small cell lung cancer. Study-wide results and caveats: In the blood, greater T cell density corresponded to longer overall survival. There were a median roughly 60 of the top 100 tumor clones appearing in adjacent lung. Sequencing, confined to only one tumor region, leaves heterogeneity possible.

Sequences were derived from peripheral blood, sampled before any cancer treatment. The chain has TRBV5-1 and TRBJ2-5; 13 bases fit TRBD2. The sequence was obtained from a male donor older than 55 with stage II squamous cell lung carcinoma. Here the CDR3 DNA reads TGCGCCAGCAGCGGTGGACTAGCGGGGGTCCCTGGTAGGGAGACCCAGTACTTC. This codes for CASSGGLAGVPGRETQYF.